What follows is one TCR beta chain and its context. The target antigen is unknown. The material for each subset, its genomic DNA, was split evenly across several immunoSEQ plates. Original analysis: Filtering differed since immunoSEQ provided only junctions, with no quality scores. Some clones are missing from TCRdb's copy, which holds only in-frame ones; the method was immunoSEQ multiplex PCR. V, J and clone size were drawn from that table, and D and trimming were deduced from the DNA. This table holds nearly 600,000 clones, nearly 97% found once. Naive CD8 cells were CD45RO-negative, positively selected for CCR7, excluding terminally differentiated effector memory CD45RA+ cells. The data were taken from a study of shared clonotypes between healthy human individuals. Overall study findings and caveats: Some naive CD4 clonotypes, roughly 4.7%, turned up in common across several donors.

This CDR3 comprises 12 residues. J is TRBJ1-1 and V is TRBV21-1. TRBV21-1 is a pseudogene locus. The TCR sequence derives from a woman between 25 and 40 years old in good health. The specimen sequenced was naive CD8+ T cells sorted from blood. In nucleotides, the CDR3 is TGTGCCAGCAGCAAGGCGCGGCATGAAGCTTTCTTT. It yields the protein CASSKARHEAFF.